This T cell receptor (beta chain) was sequenced during a study of blood T cell repertoires in COVID-19. Clones were read by immunoSEQ multiplex PCR, and TCRdb kept only the in-frame ones, dropping some. Here the sample spans approximately 120,000 clones, approximately 82% being singletons. Of note for this clone: A junction boundary mismatches the germline segment, possibly from a read error.

Material for sequencing was peripheral blood. The sequence came from a woman aged 60-75 years with acute or convalescent COVID-19.

The CDR3: CASRLAGTEELFF. The CDR3 DNA reads TGTGCCAGCAGACTAGCGGGAACCGAGGAGCTGTTTTTT. The chain couples TRBV6-5 to TRBJ2-2; 10 bases line up with TRBD2. This CDR3 region has 13 residues. Germline V gene lookup returns CDR1 MNHEY and CDR2 SVGAGI.